Detailed here is one T cell receptor beta chain. This table comes from immunoSEQ multiplex PCR, and its TCRdb copy is limited to in-frame clones, with some not included. The data show about 60,000 clones, with about 89% seen just once and approximately 0.69% held by the top ten. The record originates from a study of T cell changes during pregnancy in multiple sclerosis. J lost 5 bases, V lost 4 bases, and 7 bases had no gene match. Germline CDR1 is SGHTA and CDR2 is FQGTGA. The CDR3 extends over 15 amino acids. The chain employs TRBV7-3 and TRBJ2-2; 7 nucleotides line up with TRBD2. Sequenced here: CD4+ T cells from peripheral blood mononuclear cells, sampled in the first trimester of pregnancy. This clonotype originated in a female donor with multiple sclerosis, enrolled in a pregnancy study. This chain's CDR3 is CASSYPPGGTGELFF. The CDR3 region has the DNA TGTGCCAGCAGCTATCCCCCGGGGGGTACCGGGGAGCTGTTTTTT.